The sample holds a few counts of the clone carrying this T cell receptor (beta chain). Looked up from germline, CDR1 is SGHNT and CDR2 is YYREEE (reference sequence). This CDR3 comprises 16 residues. The J segment lost 4 bases and the V segment lost 7 bases, leaving 9 bases of the junction unmatched. Via MiXCR, TCRdb re-called the RT-PCR reads, giving one row per CDR3 protein. Among 150,000 to 200,000 distinct CDR3 sequences listed, roughly a tenth were seen once. The entry originates in a study of response to subunit inactivated influenza vaccine. The V and J genes are TRBV5-4 and TRBJ2-3; 13 bases fit TRBD2. This clonotype was sampled from a man between 50 and 69 years old who received an inactivated influenza vaccine. The specimen was CD8+ T cells sorted from PBMCs, collected less than 30 months after vaccination. CDR3 bases: TGTGCCAGCTGGGGACCCGGGACTAGCGGGGCAGATACGCAGTATTTT. It specifies CASWGPGTSGADTQYF.